These T cell receptor beta chains were read from a single sample in a study of shared clonotypes between healthy human individuals. The protocol was immunoSEQ multiplex PCR, while the TCRdb copy is restricted to in-frame clones and leaves out a portion. The sample records more than 1,200,000 clones, approximately 98.5% being singletons. Sequences were obtained from naive CD4+ T cells sorted from blood. These receptors came from a man aged 25 to 40 in good health. Both conserved end residues are part of each CDR3. The D gene is left open where the match is weak. A clone size is listed for some rows: how often the clone was seen (once, few, many), or a class if it is expanded.

D | J | size | V | DNA | CDR3
NA | TRBJ2-7 | NA | TRBV5-6 | TGTGCCAGCAGCTTGAAGTGGGTTGAATACGAGCAGTACTTC | CASSLKWVEYEQYF
NA | TRBJ1-2 | NA | TRBV16 | TGTGCCAGCAGCCCCCCTACCCTCGGTGGCTACACCTTC | CASSPPTLGGYTF
TRBD2 | TRBJ2-2 | NA | TRBV7-2 | TGTGCCAGCCACACGGCGGTAGCGGGACTATCCGGGGAGCTGTTTTTT | CASHTAVAGLSGELFF
TRBD2 | TRBJ2-1 | NA | TRBV30 | TGTGCCTGGAGTGTGCCGGGACTAGCGGGACGCGATGAGCAGTTCTTC | CAWSVPGLAGRDEQFF
TRBD1 | TRBJ1-1 | NA | TRBV12-5 | TGTGCTAGTGGTCCGCGGACAGGGGATGAGGACACTGAAGCTTTCTTT | CASGPRTGDEDTEAFF
NA | TRBJ2-7 | NA | TRBV25-1 | TGTGCCAGCAGTGAATTAGGCGGCAGGGTCCACGAGCAGTACTTC | CASSELGGRVHEQYF
TRBD1 | TRBJ2-5 | NA | TRBV9 | TGTGCCAGCAGCCACACCCAGGGGGCCGGCTTCGGGGAGACCCAGTACTTC | CASSHTQGAGFGETQYF
TRBD1 | TRBJ2-7 | NA | TRBV5-6 | TGTGCCAGCAGCTTGGGACAGGGTGGAGAGCAGTACTTC | CASSLGQGGEQYF
NA | TRBJ2-7 | NA | TRBV7-9 | TGTGCCAGCAGCTTAACCAGGGAAAGCCTCTACGAGCAGTACTTC | CASSLTRESLYEQYF
TRBD2 | TRBJ2-3 | NA | TRBV19 | TGTGCCAGCCGAACTAGCGGGAGCCCAGATACGCAGTATTTT | CASRTSGSPDTQYF
NA | TRBJ2-3 | once | TRBV10-1 | TGCGCCAGCAGTGTGAACGACTGGTCAGATACGCAGTATTTT | CASSVNDWSDTQYF
NA | TRBJ1-5 | NA | TRBV19 | TGTGCCAGTAGTATACCCCTGGGGTGGCCCCAGCATTTT | CASSIPLGWPQHF
NA | TRBJ2-5 | NA | TRBV5-1 | TGCGCCAGCAGCTTTTCGCCCCAAGAGACCCAGTACTTC | CASSFSPQETQYF
NA | TRBJ2-1 | NA | TRBV5-5 | TGTGCCAGCAGCTTGGGGGGAGTTGGACACAATGAGCAGTTCTTC | CASSLGGVGHNEQFF
NA | TRBJ2-3 | NA | TRBV7-3 | TGTGCCAGCAGCTTAACATGGGGAGATACGCAGTATTTT | CASSLTWGDTQYF
TRBD1 | TRBJ1-5 | NA | TRBV28 | TGTGCCAGCAGGATAGGACAGGGAAATCAGCCCCAGCATTTT | CASRIGQGNQPQHF
NA | TRBJ1-5 | NA | TRBV7-9 | TGTGCCAGCAGCGGGACGGAATATCAGCCCCAGCATTTT | CASSGTEYQPQHF
NA | TRBJ2-3 | NA | TRBV7-9 | TGTGCCAGCAGCCACCCGGTTCTGGATACGCAGTATTTT | CASSHPVLDTQYF
NA | TRBJ2-1 | NA | TRBV5-1 | TGCGCCAGCAGCCCGGTGTCTACGTATCGGAATGAGCAGTTCTTC | CASSPVSTYRNEQFF
TRBD1 | TRBJ2-7 | NA | TRBV5-1 | TGCGCCAGCAGCACCTACAGGGGGCGCGGCGAGCAGTACTTC | CASSTYRGRGEQYF
TRBD2 | TRBJ2-1 | NA | TRBV7-2 | TGTGCCAGCAGCCGCCGCGGTCTAGCGGGAGGGGGCAATGAGCAGTTCTTC | CASSRRGLAGGGNEQFF
TRBD2 | TRBJ2-4 | NA | TRBV5-1 | TGCGCCAGCAGCTTGACGGTTGGGAGCGGGAACTTAGCCAAAAACATTCAGTACTTC | CASSLTVGSGNLAKNIQYF
TRBD2 | TRBJ2-7 | NA | TRBV27 | TGTGCCAGCAGTCCCTCTAGCGGGAGTTTCTACGAGCAGTACTTC | CASSPSSGSFYEQYF
TRBD1 | TRBJ1-5 | NA | TRBV19 | TGTGCCAGTATACAGGGGACCTATAGCAATCAGCCCCAGCATTTT | CASIQGTYSNQPQHF
TRBD1 | TRBJ1-5 | NA | TRBV28 | TGTGCCAGCAGTGGATGGGACAGGGGGCCCCGGCAGCCCCAGCATTTT | CASSGWDRGPRQPQHF
TRBD2 | TRBJ2-6 | NA | TRBV2 | TGTGCCATCCGGGGGAGGGTGCAAGGAATCGGCTCTGGGGCCAACGTCCTGACTTTC | CAIRGRVQGIGSGANVLTF
NA | TRBJ2-7 | NA | TRBV9 | TGTGCCAGCAGCCCCCGACTAGTGGGCGCTGACCCCTACGAGCAGTACTTC | CASSPRLVGADPYEQYF
TRBD2 | TRBJ2-1 | NA | TRBV6-1 | TGTGCCAGCAGTGACCTAGCGGACGCTTACAATGAGCAGTTCTTC | CASSDLADAYNEQFF
NA | TRBJ2-7 | NA | TRBV6-5 | TGTGCCAGCAGTTACTCTCGAGAAGCCCCCTCCTACGAGCAGTACTTC | CASSYSREAPSYEQYF
TRBD1 | TRBJ1-5 | NA | TRBV28 | TGTGCCAGCAGTTCCCTACAGGGGGCGGTTCAGCCCCAGCATTTT | CASSSLQGAVQPQHF
TRBD1 | TRBJ2-1 | NA | TRBV28 | TGTGCCAGCAGTTTACCCCCGACAGGGGGCTACAATGAGCAGTTCTTC | CASSLPPTGGYNEQFF
TRBD1 | TRBJ1-2 | once | TRBV5-6 | TGTGCCAGCAGCTGGGGGGGACAGAATGATGGCTACACCTTC | CASSWGGQNDGYTF
TRBD1 | TRBJ1-1 | NA | TRBV7-3 | TGTGCCAGCAGCTCAGGGGGAGAAGCTTTCTTT | CASSSGGEAFF
NA | TRBJ2-2 | NA | TRBV19 | TGTGCCAGTAGAAAGGGGTTGGACACCGGGGAGCTGTTTTTT | CASRKGLDTGELFF
NA | TRBJ1-1 | NA | TRBV11-1 | TGTGCCAGCAGCTTAGATAGGGGGAAGCAAGCTTTCTTT | CASSLDRGKQAFF
TRBD1 | TRBJ1-1 | once | TRBV29-1 | TGCAGCACACAGGGGGCAGTGAACACTGAAGCTTTCTTT | CSTQGAVNTEAFF
NA | TRBJ1-1 | NA | TRBV6-1 | TGTGCCAGCAGTGAGGACAGCGAAGCTTTCTTT | CASSEDSEAFF
TRBD2 | TRBJ2-1 | NA | TRBV7-6 | TGTGCCAGCACAACTAGCGGGGGGTACAATGAGCAGTTCTTC | CASTTSGGYNEQFF
NA | TRBJ2-3 | once | TRBV5-1 | TGCGCCAGCAGCTTGTTTGGTCAGGGAAGCACAGATACGCAGTATTTT | CASSLFGQGSTDTQYF
NA | TRBJ1-1 | NA | TRBV11-2 | TGTGCCAGCAGCCCCCCAGCCACGGGTGAAGCTTTCTTT | CASSPPATGEAFF
NA | TRBJ2-2 | NA | TRBV2 | TGTGCCAGCAATAGGGGGGGAACCGGGGAGCTGTTTTTT | CASNRGGTGELFF
TRBD1 | TRBJ1-5 | NA | TRBV7-2 | TGTGCCAGCAGCTTACTCGGAGCAGGGGGCGTTCAGCCCCAGCATTTT | CASSLLGAGGVQPQHF
NA | TRBJ2-2 | NA | TRBV7-6 | TGTGCCAGCAGCTTACGTTCTGGATCGGGGACCGGGGAGCTGTTTTTT | CASSLRSGSGTGELFF
NA | TRBJ2-7 | once | TRBV7-2 | TGTGCCAGCAGCCAAGTGGTGGGATTCTACGAGCAGTACTTC | CASSQVVGFYEQYF
NA | TRBJ2-3 | NA | TRBV21-1 | TGTGCCAGCATGCCCGGAGCGTCGCTTCTAGATACGCAGTATTTT | CASMPGASLLDTQYF
TRBD2 | TRBJ2-3 | NA | TRBV29-1 | TGCAGCACTGGACTAGCGGGCCACAACACAGATACGCAGTATTTT | CSTGLAGHNTDTQYF
NA | TRBJ1-3 | NA | TRBV28 | TGTGCCAGCAGTTTATTCGGAGGACAGAGCTCTGGAAACACCATATATTTT | CASSLFGGQSSGNTIYF
NA | TRBJ1-5 | NA | TRBV18 | TGTGCCAGCTCACCACAGGGCGTAGGGCCCCAGCATTTT | CASSPQGVGPQHF
NA | TRBJ2-7 | NA | TRBV28 | TGTGCCAGCAGCCAAGGACAGAGGACTAGGCTTGGTCTCGAGCAGTACTTC | CASSQGQRTRLGLEQYF
NA | TRBJ2-3 | NA | TRBV6-1 | TGTGCCAGCAGCCGGGACGTGGGCACAGATACGCAGTATTTT | CASSRDVGTDTQYF
NA | TRBJ2-2 | NA | TRBV7-8 | TGTGCCAGCAGCTTAGGGGTCGGGGAGCTGTTTTTT | CASSLGVGELFF
TRBD2 | TRBJ2-2 | NA | TRBV19 | TGTGCCAGTAGTATAGATCCGGGACTAGTATGGACCGGGGAGCTGTTTTTT | CASSIDPGLVWTGELFF
TRBD1 | TRBJ2-1 | NA | TRBV9 | TGTGCCAGCAGCGTAGGGACAGGCCTCCAAAGCTCCTACAATGAGCAGTTCTTC | CASSVGTGLQSSYNEQFF
NA | TRBJ2-1 | NA | TRBV4-1 | TGCGCCAGCAGCCAAGCGGTTCTTGAGGTAAATGAGCAGTTCTTC | CASSQAVLEVNEQFF
TRBD2 | TRBJ2-6 | NA | TRBV28 | TGTGCCAGCAGGCCGGGAGGTGGGGCCAACGTCCTGACTTTC | CASRPGGGANVLTF
NA | TRBJ2-3 | NA | TRBV10-3 | TGTGCCATCAGTGACCTCAGGAGCACAGATACGCAGTATTTT | CAISDLRSTDTQYF
TRBD2 | TRBJ2-5 | NA | TRBV9 | TGTGCCAGCAGCGTATCCGGGACTAGCGAGGAGACCCAGTACTTC | CASSVSGTSEETQYF
NA | TRBJ2-7 | NA | TRBV7-2 | TGTGCCAGCAGCGCCAAGGTAGGGGAGCAGTACTTC | CASSAKVGEQYF
NA | TRBJ1-2 | NA | TRBV19 | TGTGCCAGTAGTAAGGTTTACCTGGCAGTGGAGGATGGCTACACCTTC | CASSKVYLAVEDGYTF